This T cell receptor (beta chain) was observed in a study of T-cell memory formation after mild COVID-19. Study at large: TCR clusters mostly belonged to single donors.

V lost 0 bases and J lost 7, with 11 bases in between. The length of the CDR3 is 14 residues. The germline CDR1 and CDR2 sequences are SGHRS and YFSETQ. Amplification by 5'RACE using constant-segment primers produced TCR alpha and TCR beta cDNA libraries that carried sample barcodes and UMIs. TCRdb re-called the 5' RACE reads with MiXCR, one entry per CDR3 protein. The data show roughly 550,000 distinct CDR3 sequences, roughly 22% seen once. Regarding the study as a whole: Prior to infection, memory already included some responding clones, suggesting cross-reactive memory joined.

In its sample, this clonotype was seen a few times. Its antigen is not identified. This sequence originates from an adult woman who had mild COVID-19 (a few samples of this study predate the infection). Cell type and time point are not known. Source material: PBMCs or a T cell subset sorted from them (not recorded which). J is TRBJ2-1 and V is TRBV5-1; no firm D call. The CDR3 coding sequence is TGCGCCAGCAGCTTGGTGGTGAGTGGGAATGAGCAGTTCTTC. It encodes CASSLVVSGNEQFF. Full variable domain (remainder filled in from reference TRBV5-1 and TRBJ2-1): KAGVTQTPRYLIKTRGQQVTLSCSPISGHRSVSWYQQTPGQGLQFLFEYFSETQRNKGNFPGRFSGRQFSNSRSEMNVSTLELGDSALYLCASSLVVSGNEQFFGPGTRLTVL.